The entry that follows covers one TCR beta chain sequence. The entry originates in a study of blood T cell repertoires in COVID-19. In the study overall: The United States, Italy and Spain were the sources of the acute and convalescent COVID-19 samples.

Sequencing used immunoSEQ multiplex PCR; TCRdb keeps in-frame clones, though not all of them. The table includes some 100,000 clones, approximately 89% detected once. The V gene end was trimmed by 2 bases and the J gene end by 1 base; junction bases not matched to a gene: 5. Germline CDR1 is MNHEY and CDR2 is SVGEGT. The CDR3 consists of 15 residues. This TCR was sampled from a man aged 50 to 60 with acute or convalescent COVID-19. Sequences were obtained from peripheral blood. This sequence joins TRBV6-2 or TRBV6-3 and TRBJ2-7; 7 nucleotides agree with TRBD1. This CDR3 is CASSYKPGGSYEQYF. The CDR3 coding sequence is TGTGCCAGCAGTTACAAGCCAGGGGGATCCTACGAGCAGTACTTC.